Listed below are T cell receptor beta chains from one sample, sequenced in a study of regulatory T cells in long-lasting Graves disease. Each CDR3 protein gets one entry after TCRdb re-called the multiplex PCR reads with MiXCR. This sample has over 300,000 distinct CDR3 sequences, with less than 20% found just once. This material consisted of peripheral blood mononuclear cells (PBMCs), taken when the disease was refractory, from a patient treated with antithyroid drugs. These TCRs come from a female donor with Graves disease. The CDR3 runs from the conserved cysteine through the conserved F or W. A D gene is named only where the DNA matches it firmly. Clone size appears in some rows only: once, few, many, or a class for an expanded clone.

-	TRBV24-1	TRBJ1-1	TRBD1	TGTGCCACCAGAGGGACAGGACCCCTAGGGGAAGCTTTCTTT	CATRGTGPLGEAFF
many	TRBV28	TRBJ2-5	-	TGTGCCAGCAGTTTAGGTGGGATCCGGGAGACCCAGTACTTC	CASSLGGIRETQYF
many	TRBV11-2	TRBJ2-7	-	TGTGCCAGCAGCTTTAGCACAACCTACGAGCAGTACTTC	CASSFSTTYEQYF
few	TRBV3-1	TRBJ2-5	TRBD1	TGTGCCAGCAGCCAAGAACCCGGGACAGGGTGGCTAGAGACCCAGTACTTC	CASSQEPGTGWLETQYF
many	TRBV6-5	TRBJ2-5	TRBD2	TGTGCCAGCAGTTACTCGTCCAGCGGGGGAACACAAGAGACCCAGTACTTC	CASSYSSSGGTQETQYF
many	TRBV3-1	TRBJ1-2	-	TGTGCCAGCAGCCTCGGGGGGGACGGGGACTATGGCTACACCTTC	CASSLGGDGDYGYTF
-	TRBV7-8	TRBJ2-7	-	TGTGCCAGCAGCTTCCGACAGTTTTCGGGGACTTACGAGCAGTACTTC	CASSFRQFSGTYEQYF
-	TRBV6-2/TRBV6-3	TRBJ2-7	TRBD2	TGTGCCAGCAGTCTTAATCCACGCTTCGGGGGGGAGCAGGGCGAGCAGTACTTC	CASSLNPRFGGEQGEQYF
-	TRBV20-1	TRBJ1-2	-	TGCAGTGCTAGGCGTGAAGGGGGGGACTATGGCTACACCTTC	CSARREGGDYGYTF
many	TRBV2	TRBJ1-5	-	TGTGCCAGCAGTGACGGCAGGGGCAATCAGCCCCAGCATTTT	CASSDGRGNQPQHF
many	TRBV13	TRBJ1-2	TRBD1	TGTGCCAGCAGCGCCGGGACAGGGGGTGGCTACACCTTC	CASSAGTGGGYTF
many	TRBV24-1	TRBJ2-5	-	TGTGCCACCAGTGATTTCGGTCTGGCCCAAGAGACCCAGTACTTC	CATSDFGLAQETQYF
many	TRBV20-1	TRBJ2-5	-	TGCAGTGCTATAACGTACAACAGCGGAGAGGAGACCCAGTACTTC	CSAITYNSGEETQYF
many	TRBV25-1	TRBJ1-3	-	TGTGCCAGCAGTGCCCCGGGCTCTGGAAACACCATATATTTT	CASSAPGSGNTIYF
many	TRBV20-1	TRBJ2-7	-	TGCAGTCCGGCCCTCTCCTACGAGCAGTACTTC	CSPALSYEQYF
few	TRBV20-1	TRBJ1-6	-	TGCAGTGCCGGGGGGGGAGATTCACCCCTCCACTTT	CSAGGGDSPLHF
-	TRBV10-3	TRBJ1-4	-	TGTGCCATCAGTGAGTCCCCCCCGGGCCGTAATGAAAAACTGTTTTTT	CAISESPPGRNEKLFF
few	TRBV5-6	TRBJ1-3	-	TGTGCCAGCAGCTTCACAATGTCAGTCCGTGGAAACACCATATATTTT	CASSFTMSVRGNTIYF
few	TRBV4-1	TRBJ1-2	TRBD1	TGCGCCAGCAGCGCATACAGGGGGGCGATATTAGACCGCTATGGCTACACCTTC	CASSAYRGAILDRYGYTF
many	TRBV6-1	TRBJ2-5	TRBD1	TGTGCCAGCAGCCTTTCTGGACAGGGAAGTCGGGAGACCCAGTACTTC	CASSLSGQGSRETQYF
many	TRBV2	TRBJ1-2	TRBD1	TGTGCCAGCCTGACAGGGAACGCCAACTATGGCTACACCTTC	CASLTGNANYGYTF
-	TRBV7-8	TRBJ1-3	TRBD1	TGTGCCAGCAGCTTAGAACTCGCCAGGGGGGCTGGAAACACCATATATTTT	CASSLELARGAGNTIYF
-	TRBV28	TRBJ1-6	-	TGTGCCAGCAGTACCCCGCAGGGGTATAATTCACCCCTCCACTTT	CASSTPQGYNSPLHF
few	TRBV20-1	TRBJ2-7	-	TGCAGTGCTAGAGATCCGGAGCAGGGTCACTACGAGCAGTACTTC	CSARDPEQGHYEQYF
-	TRBV27	TRBJ1-6	-	TGTGCCAGCAAGGTTGGCGGCTATAATTCACCCCTCCACTTC	CASKVGGYNSPLHF
few	TRBV27	TRBJ1-6	-	TGTGCCAGCAGTCGACAGGCTGGGGGTTCACCCCTCCACTTT	CASSRQAGGSPLHF
many	TRBV28	TRBJ2-7	TRBD1	TGTGCCAGCACCTATCGAAGGGGGCAGGGGTACGAGCAGTACTTC	CASTYRRGQGYEQYF
few	TRBV5-1	TRBJ2-7	TRBD2	TGCGCCAGCAGCTTCGAAACTAGCGTCGAGCAGTACTTC	CASSFETSVEQYF
-	TRBV15	TRBJ2-5	-	TGTGCCACTAGCAGGTTAGCAGGAGAGACCCAGCACTTC	CATSRLAGETQHF
many	TRBV29-1	TRBJ2-5	TRBD2	TGCAGCGTCGAAACGACGGGACTAGCTTTTGGGACCCAGTACTTC	CSVETTGLAFGTQYF
many	TRBV5-1	TRBJ2-7	TRBD1	TGCGCCAGCAGCAATCCGGACAGGCTAGGCACCTACGAGCAGTACTTC	CASSNPDRLGTYEQYF
-	TRBV6-1	TRBJ1-6	TRBD1	TGTGCCAGCAGCAGACAGGGGGCATTTTCACCCCTCCACTTT	CASSRQGAFSPLHF
few	TRBV6-5	TRBJ2-7	-	TGTGCCAGCAGTTCCTCACCCTTCGAGCAGTACTTC	CASSSSPFEQYF
-	TRBV20-1	TRBJ2-5	TRBD1	TGCAGTGCTAGAGACATGACAGGGGGTGAGACCCAGTACTTC	CSARDMTGGETQYF
many	TRBV2	TRBJ1-5	-	TGTGCCAGCAGTGAATTAAGACGCAAAAATCAGCCCCAGCATTTT	CASSELRRKNQPQHF
-	TRBV20-1	TRBJ2-1	TRBD2	TGCAGTGCTAGAGGGGGGGGTCCCTACAATGAGCAGTTCTTC	CSARGGGPYNEQFF
-	TRBV4-1	TRBJ1-2	-	TGCGCCAGCAGCCAAGAATCCAGGACCGGCTATGGCTACACCTTC	CASSQESRTGYGYTF
many	TRBV12-3/TRBV12-4	TRBJ2-7	-	TGTGCCAGCAGTTTAGATTACAGGGACGCGGCTTACGAGCAGTACTTC	CASSLDYRDAAYEQYF
-	TRBV29-1	TRBJ1-2	-	TGCAGCGTTGACGCGGGGTTCGGCTACACCTTC	CSVDAGFGYTF
-	TRBV20-1	TRBJ2-5	-	TGCAGTGCCAGGGTCGGTACCCCAGAGACCCAGTACTTC	CSARVGTPETQYF
few	TRBV7-9	TRBJ1-1	-	TGTGCCAGCAGCTCTTATGGGGGGCGCGGGGCGAACACTGAAGCTTTCTTT	CASSSYGGRGANTEAFF
-	TRBV12-3/TRBV12-4	TRBJ2-7	-	TGTGCCAGCAGTTTCCTAATCTACAGGGTAAGGCGGTACTACGAGCAGTACTTC	CASSFLIYRVRRYYEQYF
once	TRBV19	TRBJ2-7	-	TGTGCCAGTAGTAAATTTCCGGACAGCCCCTACGAGCAGTACTTC	CASSKFPDSPYEQYF
many	TRBV25-1	TRBJ2-7	-	TGTGCCAGCAGTGTTCCGGGATCGTACGAGCAGTACTTC	CASSVPGSYEQYF
many	TRBV10-3	TRBJ2-7	-	TGTGCCATCAGCGGGAACACCTACGAGCAGTACTTC	CAISGNTYEQYF
many	TRBV5-1	TRBJ2-7	-	TGTGCCAGCAGCTTAACGGGAATCTACGAGCAGTACTTC	CASSLTGIYEQYF
many	TRBV28	TRBJ2-7	TRBD1	TGTGCCAGCAGTTTAGACAGGGGCGAGCAGTACTTC	CASSLDRGEQYF
-	TRBV28	TRBJ2-7	-	TGTGCCAGCATCTCGGGGGCGGTCGGCGGGCAGTACTTC	CASISGAVGGQYF
many	TRBV12-3/TRBV12-4	TRBJ1-2	-	TGTGCCAGCACCCCGGACCCCTATGGCTACACCTTC	CASTPDPYGYTF
few	TRBV7-9	TRBJ2-2	-	TGTGCCAGCAGCTTGGCCTGGTCTCCGGCCGGGGAGCTGTTTTTT	CASSLAWSPAGELFF
-	TRBV18	TRBJ1-1	-	TGTGCCAGCTCAGAAACACTCACAGGAAACACTGAAGCTTTCTTT	CASSETLTGNTEAFF
many	TRBV11-3	TRBJ1-1	-	TGTGCCAGCAGCTTGACGGCCGCGAACACTGAAGCTTTCTTT	CASSLTAANTEAFF
few	TRBV18	TRBJ2-5	-	TGTGCCAGCTCCCGGCGGGGTGCGGAGGCAGAGACCCAGTACTTC	CASSRRGAEAETQYF
few	TRBV28	TRBJ2-3	-	TGTGCCAGCGGCCCTGGGTCGTCGTTCACAGATACGCAGTATTTT	CASGPGSSFTDTQYF
-	TRBV27	TRBJ1-1	-	TGTGCCAGCACTACCCGGGGGAGTAACACTGAAGCTTTCTTT	CASTTRGSNTEAFF